One sample yielded the 7 T cell receptor beta chains listed below, sequenced in a study of T cell responses to AZD1222 COVID-19 vaccine. The method was immunoSEQ multiplex PCR; TCRdb's version includes in-frame clones alone and lacks a portion of them. Of roughly 120,000 clones listed, 85% to 95% were seen once; the top ten hold 7.5% to 9%. The sequences come from peripheral blood, collected on day 0 of AZD1222 vaccination. The receptors were sampled from an adult in good health.

The J gene is TRBJ2-3, the V gene TRBV3-1 (or the pseudogene TRBV3-2), with D perhaps matching TRBD1 (6 bases). V dropped 4 bases and J dropped 3 bases, with 14 bases sitting between them. Germline CDR1 is LGHDT and CDR2 is YNNKEL (reference sequence). The CDR3 is made up of 15 amino acids. The CDR3 nucleotides are TGTGCCAGCAGCCCCGACAGGCTCGGGACAGATACGCAGTATTTT. It encodes CASSPDRLGTDTQYF.

The chain couples TRBV7-7 to TRBJ2-2, with 8 bases matching TRBD2. This CDR3 has 15 amino acids. Germline values: CDR1 SSHAT, CDR2 FNYEAQ (reference sequence). The trim removed 3 bases at V and 0 bases at J, leaving 0 bases unmatched. The DNA of the CDR3 is TGTGCCAGCAGCTTCGGGGGGGCGAACACCGGGGAGCTGTTTTTT. Its translation: CASSFGGANTGELFF.

The chain joins TRBV11-2 to TRBJ1-6; no firm D call. Germline CDR1 SGHAT, CDR2 FQNNGV. V shed 2 bases and J shed 10 bases, with 12 bases lying between them. CDR3 length: 14 amino acids. The CDR3 DNA sequence: TGTGCCAGCAGCTTAACTGGGGTTGGGTCACCCCTCCACTTT. It translates to CASSLTGVGSPLHF.

The chain employs TRBV12-3 or TRBV12-4 and TRBJ1-2; D gene ambiguous. Trimming removed 5 bases at V and 1 base at J, with 5 bases between. This CDR3 spans 12 amino acids. The CDR3, as DNA: TGTGCCAGCAGTCGGAGTAACTATGGCTACACCTTC. It yields the protein CASSRSNYGYTF.

The DNA for the CDR3 is TGTGCCAGCTCACCTGACAGGGAAGCTTTCTTT. Protein product: CASSPDREAFF. This chain uses TRBV18 with TRBJ1-1; TRBD1 is a possible D gene (6 bases). V lost 3 bases to trimming and J lost 8 bases, with 7 bases between them. Per germline, CDR1 KGHSH and CDR2 LQKENI. The CDR3 extends over 11 amino acids.

The table lists this clone with a few counts. The J gene is TRBJ2-2, the V gene TRBV27; TRBD2 matches at 8 bases. V lost 6 bases to trimming and J lost 5 bases; unmatched junction nucleotides: 11. The CDR3 spans 16 residues. From germline, CDR1 is MNHEY and CDR2 SMNVEV (reference sequence). The DNA for the CDR3 is TGTGCCAGCAGGCTAACACCGGGGGGGCGGACCGGGGAGCTGTTTTTT. Translated, it gives CASRLTPGGRTGELFF.

The table lists this clone with a few counts. The genes are TRBV19 and TRBJ1-5, with D unclear. Trimming shortened V by 3 bases and J by 0 bases, and 12 bases separated the two germline ends. The CDR3 totals 16 residues. Germline CDR1 reads LNHDA; CDR2 reads SQIVND (reference sequence). CDR3 DNA: TGTGCCAGTAGTATGGTATTGCCGAATAGCAATCAGCCCCAGCATTTT. It yields the protein CASSMVLPNSNQPQHF.